The rows below give T cell receptor beta chains drawn from one sample of a study of blood T cell repertoires in COVID-19. Clones were read by immunoSEQ multiplex PCR, and TCRdb kept only the in-frame ones, dropping some. The data show about 210,000 clones, just over 85% seen once. Sequencing was performed on PBMCs or T cells enriched from blood (not recorded which). These receptors were taken from a woman aged 40 to 50 with acute COVID-19. CDR3s include the opening cysteine and the closing phenylalanine or tryptophan. A D gene is named only where the DNA matches it firmly. Where a row states a size, it is once, few, many or the class of an expanded clone; other rows omit it.

>NA|16|TRBJ2-1|NA|TRBV6-2/TRBV6-3
CASSWDFTSSYNEQFF
TGTGCCAGCAGTTGGGACTTCACGAGCTCCTACAATGAGCAGTTCTTC
>TRBD1|14|TRBJ1-6|few|TRBV2
CASSLRDRGSPLHF
TGTGCCAGCAGTCTCCGGGACAGGGGTTCACCCCTCCACTTT
>NA|15|TRBJ2-2|NA|TRBV5-1
CACSAGNTNTGELFF
TGCGCCTGCTCGGCCGGGAATACGAACACCGGGGAGCTGTTTTTT
>NA|13|TRBJ2-7|NA|TRBV7-9
CASSLGPSYEQYF
TGTGCCAGCAGCCTGGGCCCCTCCTACGAGCAGTACTTC
>NA|13|TRBJ1-4|NA|TRBV18
CASSGGATEKLFF
TGTGCCAGCTCAGGGGGCGCGACTGAAAAACTGTTTTTT
>TRBD1|14|TRBJ1-1|NA|TRBV19
CASSAGQGHTEAFF
TGTGCCAGTAGTGCCGGACAGGGCCACACTGAAGCTTTCTTT
>TRBD2|20|TRBJ2-7|few|TRBV5-1
CASSGGGSGLAVPSSYEQYF
TGCGCCAGCAGCGGGGGTGGATCAGGACTAGCGGTACCGAGCTCCTACGAGCAGTACTTC
>NA|15|TRBJ2-2|NA|TRBV28
CASSLGAANTGELFF
TGTGCCAGCAGTTTGGGAGCCGCGAACACCGGGGAGCTGTTTTTT
>NA|16|TRBJ1-6|few|TRBV6-1
CASSAAGGNYNSPLHF
TGTGCCAGCAGTGCCGCGGGGGGAAATTATAATTCACCCCTCCACTTT
>NA|16|TRBJ1-5|NA|TRBV4-1
CASSQAEGERNQPQHF
TGCGCCAGCAGCCAAGCCGAGGGGGAGAGAAATCAGCCCCAGCATTTT
>TRBD2|13|TRBJ2-1|NA|TRBV19
CASRQLAVNEQFF
TGTGCCAGTAGGCAACTAGCGGTTAATGAGCAGTTCTTC
>NA|14|TRBJ2-7|few|TRBV9
CASSVAQGPYEQYF
TGTGCCAGCAGCGTAGCTCAGGGCCCCTACGAGCAGTACTTC
>NA|16|TRBJ1-6|NA|TRBV27
CASSFASVVGRSPLHF
TGTGCCAGCAGTTTCGCAAGCGTTGTAGGGAGATCACCCCTCCACTTT
>NA|13|TRBJ1-6|NA|TRBV12-3/TRBV12-4
CASRRRENSPLHF
TGTGCCAGCAGAAGGAGGGAGAATTCACCCCTCCACTTT
>TRBD2|14|TRBJ2-1|NA|TRBV19
CASSMGREGSEQFF
TGTGCCAGTAGTATGGGTCGGGAGGGAAGTGAGCAGTTCTTC
>NA|13|TRBJ2-3|NA|TRBV30
CAWSQGNTDTQYF
TGTGCCTGGAGTCAGGGGAACACAGATACGCAGTATTTT
>NA|15|TRBJ2-5|NA|TRBV4-3
CASSQVWGSQETQYF
TGCGCCAGCAGCCAAGTGTGGGGCAGCCAAGAGACCCAGTACTTC
>NA|14|TRBJ1-1|NA|TRBV19
CASSFGGTGTEAFF
TGTGCCAGTAGTTTTGGAGGGACCGGCACTGAAGCTTTCTTT
>NA|14|TRBJ2-5|NA|TRBV4-2
CASSRDSPSETQYF
TGTGCCAGCAGCCGGGACTCCCCTTCAGAGACCCAGTACTTC
>TRBD1|16|TRBJ2-2|NA|TRBV11-3
CASSLDGGQYTGELFF
TGTGCCAGCAGCTTAGATGGGGGACAGTACACCGGGGAGCTGTTTTTT
>TRBD1|14|TRBJ1-5|NA|TRBV28
CASIRTGSSQPQHF
TGTGCCAGCATTAGGACAGGGTCTTCTCAGCCCCAGCATTTT
>TRBD2|16|TRBJ2-2|NA|TRBV5-4
CASSSTSGRGTGELFF
TGTGCCAGCAGCTCCACTAGCGGGAGGGGTACCGGGGAGCTGTTTTTT
>TRBD2|15|TRBJ2-3|NA|TRBV7-3
CASSLMTGGLNTQYF
TGTGCCAGCAGCTTAATGACGGGAGGGCTAAATACGCAGTATTTT
>TRBD2|13|TRBJ2-1|once|TRBV10-3
CAISATSSNEQFF
TGTGCCATCAGTGCGACTAGCAGCAATGAGCAGTTCTTC
>TRBD1|15|TRBJ2-7|once|TRBV7-9
CASSLTGTGPLEQYF
TGTGCCAGCAGCTTAACCGGGACAGGGCCCCTCGAGCAGTACTTC
>NA|15|TRBJ2-7|NA|TRBV7-9
CASSRSLRGTYEQYF
TGTGCCAGCAGCCGTAGCCTCCGTGGAACCTACGAGCAGTACTTC
>NA|18|TRBJ2-6|NA|TRBV27
CASSLYSGPLTGANVLTF
TGTGCCAGCAGTCTCTACTCGGGTCCTTTGACTGGGGCCAACGTCCTGACTTTC
>TRBD2|16|TRBJ2-2|once|TRBV5-1
CASSLIGGRGTGELFF
TGCGCCAGCAGCTTGATTGGCGGGAGAGGGACCGGGGAGCTGTTTTTT
>TRBD2|16|TRBJ2-1|NA|TRBV25-1
CASSDWTSGSGNEQFF
TGTGCCAGCAGTGATTGGACTAGCGGGAGCGGCAATGAGCAGTTCTTC
>NA|11|TRBJ2-7|NA|TRBV6-6
CASTDSYEQYF
TGTGCCAGCACCGACAGCTACGAGCAGTACTTC
>NA|15|TRBJ2-1|NA|TRBV7-9
CASSSPGENLNEQFF
TGTGCCAGCAGCTCCCCAGGGGAGAACCTCAATGAGCAGTTCTTC
>NA|15|TRBJ1-5|NA|TRBV19
CASSIAVVNNQPQHF
TGTGCCAGTAGTATAGCCGTAGTTAACAATCAGCCCCAGCATTTT
>TRBD1|16|TRBJ2-7|NA|TRBV11-3
CASSFNRGLPLYEQYF
TGTGCCAGCAGCTTTAACAGGGGGTTACCCCTCTACGAGCAGTACTTC
>NA|14|TRBJ1-1|NA|TRBV15
CATRRRSENTEAFF
TGTGCCACCAGGCGGCGGTCCGAGAACACTGAAGCTTTCTTT
>TRBD1|13|TRBJ1-2|few|TRBV19
CASSGQGNGGYTF
TGTGCCAGTAGTGGACAGGGGAACGGGGGCTACACCTTC
>NA|14|TRBJ2-7|NA|TRBV30
CAWSSPFIEREQYF
TGTGCCTGGAGTTCCCCTTTTATCGAGCGAGAGCAGTACTTC
>TRBD2|13|TRBJ2-1|NA|TRBV29-1
CSVAPGLGDEQFF
TGCAGCGTTGCCCCGGGACTAGGGGATGAGCAGTTCTTC
>TRBD1|15|TRBJ1-5|NA|TRBV6-5
CASSPRQGTNQPQHF
TGTGCCAGCAGTCCTCGACAGGGAACAAATCAGCCCCAGCATTTT
>NA|17|TRBJ2-1|few|TRBV19
CASSIDPLESGYNEQFF
TGTGCCAGTAGTATAGATCCCCTGGAGTCCGGTTACAATGAGCAGTTCTTC
>NA|17|TRBJ2-5|NA|TRBV10-3
CAISTDSSADVRETQYF
TGTGCCATCAGTACTGATTCTAGCGCAGATGTGCGAGAGACCCAGTACTTC